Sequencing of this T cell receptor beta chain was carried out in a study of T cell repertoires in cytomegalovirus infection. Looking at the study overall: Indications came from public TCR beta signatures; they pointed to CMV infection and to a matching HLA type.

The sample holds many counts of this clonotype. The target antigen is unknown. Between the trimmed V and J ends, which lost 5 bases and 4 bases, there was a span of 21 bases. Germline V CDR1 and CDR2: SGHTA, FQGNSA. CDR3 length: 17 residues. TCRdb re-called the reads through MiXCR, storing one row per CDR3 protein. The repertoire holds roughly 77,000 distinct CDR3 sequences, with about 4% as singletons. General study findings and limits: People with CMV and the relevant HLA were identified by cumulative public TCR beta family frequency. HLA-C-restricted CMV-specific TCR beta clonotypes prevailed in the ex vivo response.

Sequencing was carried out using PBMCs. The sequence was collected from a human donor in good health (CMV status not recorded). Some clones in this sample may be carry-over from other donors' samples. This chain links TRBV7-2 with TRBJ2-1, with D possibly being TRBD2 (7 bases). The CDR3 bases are TGTGCCAGCAGCCCACGGGGGCGGGGGAGAACATACAATGAGCAGTTCTTC. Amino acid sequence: CASSPRGRGRTYNEQFF.